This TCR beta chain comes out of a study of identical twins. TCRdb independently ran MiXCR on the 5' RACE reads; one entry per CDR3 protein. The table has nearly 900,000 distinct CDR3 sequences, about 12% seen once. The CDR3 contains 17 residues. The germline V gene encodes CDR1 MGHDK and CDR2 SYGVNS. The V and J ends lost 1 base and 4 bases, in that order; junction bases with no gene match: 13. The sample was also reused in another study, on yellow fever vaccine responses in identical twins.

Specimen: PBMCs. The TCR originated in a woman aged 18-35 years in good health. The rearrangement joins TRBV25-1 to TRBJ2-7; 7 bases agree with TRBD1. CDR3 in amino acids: CASSESEGATGWYEQYF. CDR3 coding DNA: TGTGCCAGCAGTGAATCGGAAGGCGCGACAGGGTGGTACGAGCAGTACTTC.